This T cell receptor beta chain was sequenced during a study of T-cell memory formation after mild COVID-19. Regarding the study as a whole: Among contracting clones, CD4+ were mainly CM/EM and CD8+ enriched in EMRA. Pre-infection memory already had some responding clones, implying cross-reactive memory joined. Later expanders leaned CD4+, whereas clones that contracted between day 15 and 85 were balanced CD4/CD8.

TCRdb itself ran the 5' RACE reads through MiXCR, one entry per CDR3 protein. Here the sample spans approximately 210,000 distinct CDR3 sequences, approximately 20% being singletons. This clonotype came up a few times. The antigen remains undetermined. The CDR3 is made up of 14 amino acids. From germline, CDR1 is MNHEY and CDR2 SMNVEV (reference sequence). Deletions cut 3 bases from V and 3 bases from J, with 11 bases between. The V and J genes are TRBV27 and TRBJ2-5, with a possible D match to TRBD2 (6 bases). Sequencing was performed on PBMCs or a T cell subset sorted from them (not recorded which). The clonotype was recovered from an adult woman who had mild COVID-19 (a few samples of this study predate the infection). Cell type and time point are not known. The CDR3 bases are TGTGCCAGCAGTTTTTTGGGGGGAAAAGAGACCCAGTACTTC. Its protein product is CASSFLGGKETQYF.